Below, 30 T cell receptor beta chains from the same sample are listed, as sequenced in a study of blood T cell repertoires in COVID-19. Profiling relied on immunoSEQ multiplex PCR, and the TCRdb table lists in-frame clones only, not all of them. Of about 110,000 clones in the sample, around 78% were seen once. Sequenced sample: peripheral blood. These receptors came from a woman aged 55-70 years with acute or convalescent COVID-19.

A few counts support this clone. The same CDR3 can be traced to other DNA sequences in this sample. V usage is TRBV7-3 and J usage is TRBJ1-1; tentative D call: TRBD1 (6 bases). The CDR3 length is 13 residues. Germline CDR1 and CDR2: SGHTA and FQGTGA. V lost 3 bases and J 3 bases, leaving 8 bases between the germline ends. This chain's CDR3 is CASSFAGDTEAFF. CDR3 nucleotide sequence: TGTGCCAGCAGCTTTGCAGGGGACACTGAAGCTTTCTTT.

This clone showed up just once. The genes are TRBV14 and TRBJ2-3; 12 bases are shared with TRBD2. CDR1 SGHDN and CDR2 FVKESK come from the germline V gene. The CDR3 loop spans 14 amino acids. V dropped 7 bases and J dropped 6; count of bases not matched to a gene: 5. CDR3 nucleotide sequence: TGTGCCAGCAACCTAGCGGGAGGGGCGGATACGCAGTATTTT. Amino acid sequence: CASNLAGGADTQYF.

The rearrangement joins TRBV7-9 to TRBJ1-2, with 12 bases matching TRBD1. Germline V gives CDR1 SEHNR, CDR2 FQNEAQ (reference sequence). This CDR3 has 15 residues. The V and J ends lost 0 bases and 8 bases, in that order; junction bases with no gene match: 4. DNA for the CDR3: TGTGCCAGCAGCTTAGCGGGACAGGGGGCAAGGGGCTACACCTTC. Amino acids: CASSLAGQGARGYTF.

Comments on this clone: This CDR3 fails to terminate in the conserved phenylalanine or tryptophan, so it likely reflects a read error. The chain recombines TRBV29-1 with TRBJ1-2; D is uncertain. The CDR3 length is 11 residues. Trimming removed 6 bases at V and 6 bases at J, with 11 bases between. Germline V CDR1 and CDR2: SQVTM, ANQGSEA. The CDR3 region is CSVGSQHGYTL. DNA of the CDR3: TGCAGCGTGGGGAGTCAACATGGCTACACCCTC.

This sequence joins TRBV27 and TRBJ1-1; the match to TRBD1 covers 9 bases. V gave up 6 bases and J gave up 6 bases; unmatched junction bases: 14. Germline CDR1 is MNHEY and CDR2 is SMNVEV (reference sequence). The CDR3 sequence is 16 residues long. The CDR3 nucleotides are TGTGCCAGCAGCTCTATCGGGACAGGGTTTCGCGCTGAAGCTTTCTTT. This codes for CASSSIGTGFRAEAFF.

The chain carries TRBV2 and TRBJ1-5; D perhaps matches TRBD1 (6 bases). The CDR3 loop spans 15 amino acids. Trimming stripped 3 bases from V and 4 bases from J, with 13 bases between. The germline gives CDR1 SNHLY, CDR2 FYNNEI. CDR3 bases: TGTGCCAGCAGTGACGCCAGGGGTCAGAATCAGCCCCAGCATTTT. As protein: CASSDARGQNQPQHF.

The chain carries TRBV29-1 and TRBJ2-7, with D possibly TRBD1 on 5 matching bases. V gave up 4 bases and J gave up 0 bases, with 13 bases separating them. The CDR3 consists of 14 residues. Germline V CDR1 and CDR2: SQVTM, ANQGSEA. The CDR3 protein is CSVGTSISSYEQYF. The CDR3 nucleotides read TGCAGCGTTGGGACATCCATCAGCTCCTACGAGCAGTACTTC.

V and J are TRBV7-3 and TRBJ2-1; the match to TRBD2 covers 7 bases. This CDR3 spans 15 amino acids. V was clipped by 5 bases and J by 4 bases; unmatched bases: 8. Looked up from germline, CDR1 is SGHTA and CDR2 is FQGTGA. The CDR3 sequence is CASSPQAGRYNEQFF. CDR3 nucleotides: TGTGCCAGCAGCCCCCAAGCGGGGCGGTACAATGAGCAGTTCTTC.

The chain uses TRBV2 and TRBJ1-2; 7 bases are shared with TRBD1. CDR1 and CDR2 (germline): SNHLY, FYNNEI. V shed 5 bases and J 2 bases; nucleotides not matched to a gene: 8. There are 15 residues in the CDR3. The CDR3 loop reads CASSTVDRANYGYTF. The CDR3 DNA reads as TGTGCCAGCAGTACCGTTGACAGGGCCAACTATGGCTACACCTTC.

The V gene is TRBV29-1, the J gene TRBJ2-5; tentatively, D is TRBD1 (5 bases). This CDR3 is 12 amino acids long. The V and J ends lost 7 bases and 4 bases respectively, with 13 bases between them. Germline values: CDR1 SQVTM, CDR2 ANQGSEA. CDR3 loop: CSGSGQGETQYF. CDR3 bases: TGCAGCGGAAGTGGACAAGGAGAGACCCAGTACTTC.

The V and J genes are TRBV3-1 (or the pseudogene TRBV3-2) and TRBJ1-5; D unresolved. Germline assignment: CDR1 LGHDT and CDR2 YNNKEL (reference sequence). The CDR3 length is 15 residues. V was cut by 4 bases and J by 0 bases, with 10 bases left in between. CDR3 in amino acids: CASSLGLDSNQPQHF. CDR3 nucleotide sequence: TGTGCCAGCAGCCTAGGACTGGATAGCAATCAGCCCCAGCATTTT.

This chain links TRBV28 with TRBJ2-7, with 9 bases fitting TRBD2. CDR1 MDHEN and CDR2 SYDVKM come from the germline V gene. The CDR3 loop spans 15 amino acids. V gave up 4 bases and J gave up 5 bases; unmatched junction bases: 9. In DNA form, the CDR3 reads TGTGCCAGCAGTTCCAGCGGGGGGAAAATTAACGAGCAGTACTTC. This encodes CASSSSGGKINEQYF.

The chain is built from TRBV28 and TRBJ1-5; 7 nucleotides agree with TRBD1. CDR1 is MDHEN and CDR2 is SYDVKM in the germline V gene. The CDR3 covers 14 residues. V shed 5 bases, J shed 4 bases, and the junction held 5 bases outside the gene matches. The CDR3 loop reads CASSMGQINQPQHF. The CDR3 nucleotides read TGTGCCAGCAGTATGGGACAGATTAATCAGCCCCAGCATTTT.

This clone appeared a few times. The junction departs from germline at one end; a sequencing error may be responsible. This chain connects TRBV5-1 to TRBJ2-1, with 8 positions matching TRBD1. Looked up from germline, CDR1 is SGHRS and CDR2 is YFSETQ. The CDR3 is 14 residues long. The CDR3 protein is CASSQGHPGQGSLF. CDR3 nucleotides: TGCGCCAGCAGCCAGGGACACCCCGGACAGGGTAGCCTCTTC.

This clone was counted at least ten times. The CDR3 region is CASARLAGPFQYF. The CDR3 DNA is TGCGCCAGCGCAAGACTAGCGGGGCCTTTTCAGTACTTC. The chain recombines TRBV4-1 with TRBJ2-4; TRBD2 matches at 11 bases. Germline V lookup: CDR1 MGHRA, CDR2 YSYEKL. V shed 8 bases and J 11 bases; nucleotides not matched to a gene: 8. The CDR3 is 13 amino acids.

This chain joins TRBV18 and TRBJ1-2; D is uncertain. Germline assignment: CDR1 KGHSH and CDR2 LQKENI. The V gene lost 2 bases and the J gene lost 0 bases, with 10 bases spanning the gap. This CDR3 has 15 amino acids. Here the CDR3 reads CASSPAVISNYGYTF. The DNA of the CDR3 is TGTGCCAGCTCACCAGCAGTTATCTCTAACTATGGCTACACCTTC.

Only one count was recorded for this clone. One end of the junction fails to match germline, which may point to a read error. The chain couples TRBV14 to TRBJ2-5; 11 bases fit TRBD2. This CDR3 spans 15 amino acids. Germline loops: CDR1 SGHDN, CDR2 FVKESK. The CDR3 here is CASSEETSGEETQYF. The CDR3, as DNA: TGTGCCAGCAGCGAAGAGACTAGCGGGGAAGAGACCCAGTACTTC.

This rearrangement joins TRBV10-3 to TRBJ2-5; tentatively, D is TRBD2 (5 bases). V lost 6 bases to trimming and J lost 4 bases, with 9 bases between them. This CDR3 spans 12 amino acids. CDR1 is ENHRY, CDR2 SYGVKD, per germline. In nucleotides, the CDR3 is TGTGCCATCAGCGGGGATCGAGAGACCCAGTACTTC. Its translation is CAISGDRETQYF.

The chain recombines TRBV28 with TRBJ2-7; D uncertain. The germline CDR1 and CDR2 sequences are MDHEN and SYDVKM. The CDR3 contains 12 residues. V lost 4 bases and J 4 bases, leaving 8 bases between the germline ends. The CDR3 sequence: CASSSGLYEQYF. The CDR3, as DNA: TGTGCCAGCAGTTCAGGCCTATACGAGCAGTACTTC.

This chain connects TRBV6-2 or TRBV6-3 to TRBJ2-5, with TRBD1 matching over 9 bases. Unmatched junction bases numbered 8, after V lost 4 bases and J lost 5 bases. CDR3 length equals 15 residues. Germline-derived CDR1 and CDR2 are MNHEY and SVGEGT. The CDR3 DNA follows: TGTGCCAGCAGTTTCACCGGGACAGGGAGGGAGACCCAGTACTTC. The encoded protein is CASSFTGTGRETQYF.

J is TRBJ1-1 and V is TRBV28; D perhaps matches TRBD1 (6 bases). Per germline, CDR1 MDHEN and CDR2 SYDVKM. This CDR3 has 14 amino acids. Between the trimmed V and J ends, which lost 5 bases and 0 bases, there was a span of 10 bases. The CDR3 reads CASSMGHMNTEAFF. CDR3 bases: TGTGCCAGCAGTATGGGACATATGAACACTGAAGCTTTCTTT.

A single count supports this clone. The chain links TRBV2 to TRBJ1-1; D perhaps matches TRBD1 (5 bases). Trimming removed 8 bases from V and 0 bases from J, with 13 bases in between. The CDR3 length is 14 residues. Germline-derived CDR1 and CDR2 are SNHLY and FYNNEI. As DNA, the CDR3 is TGTGCCAGCCGGATGGGACTCATGAACACTGAAGCTTTCTTT. Its protein is CASRMGLMNTEAFF. The complete variable domain, with remaining parts taken from reference TRBV2 and TRBJ1-1, reads EPEVTQTPSHQVTQMGQEVILRCVPISNHLYFYWYRQILGQKVEFLVSFYNNEISEKSEIFDDQFSVERPDGSNFTLKIRSTKLEDSAMYFCASRMGLMNTEAFFGQGTRLTVV.

The J gene is TRBJ1-6, the V gene TRBV4-3, with a possible D match to TRBD1 (6 bases). The V gene's germline CDR1 is LGHNA and CDR2 YSLEER. V lost 4 bases to trimming and J lost 10 bases, with 11 bases between them. The CDR3 is 13 residues long. Written as DNA, the CDR3 is TGCGCCAGCAGCCCCCTGGGACAATCACCCCTCCACTTT. Encoded protein: CASSPLGQSPLHF.

This rearrangement joins TRBV6-5 to TRBJ1-6; D is perhaps TRBD1 (5 bases). The CDR3 contains 15 residues. Germline V CDR1 and CDR2: MNHEY, SVGAGI. Trimming took off 0 bases at V and 8 bases at J, with 11 bases between the two ends. The CDR3 bases are TGTGCCAGCAGTTACTCGTCGACAGATTATTCACCCCTCCACTTT. Protein: CASSYSSTDYSPLHF.

The rearrangement uses TRBV5-1 and TRBJ2-3; 8 positions match TRBD2. This CDR3 is 15 amino acids long. Germline V gene lookup returns CDR1 SGHRS and CDR2 YFSETQ. J lost 4 bases, V lost 0 bases, and 4 bases had no gene match. The CDR3 loop reads CASSLVPSGSDTQYF. For the CDR3, the DNA is TGCGCCAGCAGCTTGGTTCCTAGCGGGTCAGATACGCAGTATTTT.

The V gene is TRBV7-2, the J gene TRBJ1-1; D uncertain. Germline CDR1 and CDR2: SGHTA and FQGNSA. This CDR3 has 14 amino acids. V lost 3 bases and J lost 2, with 10 bases in between. The CDR3: CASSFSVVNTEAFF. The CDR3 DNA reads as TGTGCCAGCAGCTTTTCGGTGGTTAACACTGAAGCTTTCTTT.

V is TRBV6-5 and J is TRBJ1-5, with a weak D call TRBD1 (5 bases). The germline CDR1 and CDR2 sequences are MNHEY and SVGAGI. V dropped 4 bases and J dropped 7 bases, with 14 bases sitting between them. The CDR3 spans 14 residues. The CDR3 nucleotides are TGTGCCAGCAGTTTGGTTGGGGACTGGCAGCCCCAGCATTTT. Translated, it gives CASSLVGDWQPQHF.

V usage is TRBV28 and J usage is TRBJ2-3; 11 bases are shared with TRBD2. The germline gives CDR1 MDHEN, CDR2 SYDVKM. V shed 3 bases, J shed 6 bases, and the junction held 8 bases outside the gene matches. This CDR3 has 16 amino acids. CDR3 coding DNA: TGTGCCAGCAGTTTGGGACTAGCGGTAGGGGGGGATACGCAGTATTTT. It translates to CASSLGLAVGGDTQYF.

This clone was counted only a few times. V usage is TRBV9 and J usage is TRBJ1-6; possibly TRBD1 for D (6 bases). This CDR3 region has 14 residues. V was cut by 3 bases and J by 8 bases, with 12 bases left in between. CDR1 is SGDLS and CDR2 is YYNGEE in the germline V gene. The CDR3 reads CASSGQGSYSPLHF. DNA for the CDR3: TGTGCCAGCAGCGGCCAGGGGTCTTATTCACCCCTCCACTTT.

The chain uses TRBV2 and TRBJ1-5, with TRBD1 matching 10 bases. This CDR3 comprises 14 residues. V lost 4 bases to trimming and J lost 7 bases; unmatched junction nucleotides: 4. CDR1 and CDR2 from the germline V gene are SNHLY and FYNNEI. The CDR3 nucleotides read TGTGCCAGCAGTGGGGACAGGGGCCGGCAGCCCCAGCATTTT. Translating gives CASSGDRGRQPQHF.